The 18 T cell receptor beta chains reported below all come from one sample, sequenced in a study of T cell responses to AZD1222 COVID-19 vaccine. Repertoires were generated with immunoSEQ multiplex PCR, while TCRdb's copy carries only in-frame clones and drops some. Counted here are roughly 150,000 clones, 90% occurring once; the ten biggest clones make up about 1.6%. Sequenced material: peripheral blood, taken 28 days after the second AZD1222 dose. The receptors shown here come from an adult who received the AZD1222 COVID-19 vaccine.

The chain is built from TRBV3-1 (or the pseudogene TRBV3-2) and TRBJ2-7; possibly TRBD1 for D (6 bases). Trimming removed 4 bases at V and 3 bases at J, with 10 bases between. Germline-derived CDR1 and CDR2 are LGHDT and YNNKEL (reference sequence). This CDR3 region has 13 residues. Here the CDR3 reads CASSRKGDYEQYF. The CDR3 region has the DNA TGTGCCAGCAGCCGGAAGGGGGACTACGAGCAGTACTTC.

The chain links TRBV14 to TRBJ2-7, with D tentatively TRBD1 (6 bases). With 2 bases removed from V and 6 bases from J, the gap between germline ends came to 14 bases. The CDR3 sequence is 14 residues long. CDR1 is SGHDN and CDR2 is FVKESK in the germline V gene. As DNA, the CDR3 is TGTGCCAGCAGCCAATCGACAGGTCTCCGCGAGCAGTACTTC. Amino acid sequence: CASSQSTGLREQYF.

As to this clone: This CDR3 is also generated by other DNA sequences in the sample. The chain uses TRBV5-1 and TRBJ2-1; D may be TRBD2 (5 bases). The V gene's germline CDR1 is SGHRS and CDR2 YFSETQ. This CDR3 has 15 residues. V lost 0 bases and J lost 0, with 7 bases in between. The CDR3 region has the DNA TGCGCCAGCAGCTTGGGAGGGAGCTCCTACAATGAGCAGTTCTTC. Amino acids: CASSLGGSSYNEQFF.

This chain links TRBV7-2 with TRBJ2-7; 12 positions agree with TRBD2. The CDR3 is 16 amino acids. V lost 4 bases, J lost 7 bases, and 11 bases stayed unmatched. From germline, CDR1 is SGHTA and CDR2 FQGNSA. Written as DNA, the CDR3 is TGTGCCAGCAGCTCCGGACTAGCGGGGCTCCCGGGGGAGCAGTACTTC. It is translated as CASSSGLAGLPGEQYF.

This CDR3 reads CASSRGEETAQETQYF. For the CDR3, the DNA is TGTGCCAGTAGTAGGGGGGAAGAGACAGCCCAAGAGACCCAGTACTTC. The chain employs TRBV19 and TRBJ2-5; possible D gene TRBD2, 6 bases. The CDR3 runs 16 residues. Deletions cut 4 bases from V and 1 base from J, with 16 bases between. The germline CDR1 and CDR2 sequences are LNHDA and SQIVND (reference sequence).

The rearrangement links TRBV28 to TRBJ2-4, with 7 bases that match TRBD1. This CDR3 comprises 14 residues. J gave up 7 bases and V 8 bases, and 11 bases lay outside the gene matches. Germline-derived CDR1 and CDR2 are MDHEN and SYDVKM. The CDR3 DNA reads as TGTGCCAGCTCAGAGAGGGGGCGCCGGAACATTCAGTACTTC. Its protein product is CASSERGRRNIQYF.

This chain uses TRBV19 with TRBJ1-3; a possible D gene is TRBD1 (5 bases). Trimming stripped 7 bases from V and 4 bases from J, with 17 bases between. This CDR3 comprises 15 residues. Germline V CDR1 and CDR2: LNHDA, SQIVND (reference sequence). CDR3 sequence: CASMLTPGSGNTIYF. The DNA for the CDR3 is TGTGCCAGTATGCTTACACCAGGGTCCGGAAACACCATATATTTT.

The chain recombines TRBV4-1 with TRBJ2-3; D is undetermined. The CDR3 contains 15 residues. Looked up from germline, CDR1 is MGHRA and CDR2 is YSYEKL. V gave up 1 base and J gave up 4 bases, with 12 bases separating them. The chain's CDR3 is CASSQVGLSADTQYF. The CDR3 nucleotides are TGCGCCAGCAGCCAAGTTGGCCTATCCGCAGATACGCAGTATTTT.

The chain's CDR3 is CARVPEGLAGNTIYF. As DNA, the CDR3 is TGTGCCAGGGTTCCCGAGGGGCTAGCTGGAAACACCATATATTTT. The chain links TRBV27 to TRBJ1-3; a weak D match, TRBD1 (5 bases). CDR3 size: 15 residues. The V end was cut by 9 bases, the J end by 2 bases, with 17 bases between. CDR1 MNHEY and CDR2 SMNVEV come from the germline V gene (reference sequence).

The chain joins TRBV3-1 (or the pseudogene TRBV3-2) to TRBJ2-1; D uncertain. With 4 bases removed from V and 6 bases from J, the gap between germline ends came to 10 bases. CDR1 is LGHDT, CDR2 YNNKEL, per germline (reference sequence). The CDR3 length is 13 residues. This CDR3 is CASSPHWANEQFF. The CDR3 bases are TGTGCCAGCAGCCCCCACTGGGCCAATGAGCAGTTCTTC.

This clone was picked up a small number of times. This chain connects TRBV19 to TRBJ1-3, with 7 bases fitting TRBD1. This CDR3 spans 14 amino acids. From germline, CDR1 is LNHDA and CDR2 SQIVND (reference sequence). The V and J ends lost 8 bases and 5 bases, in that order; junction bases with no gene match: 9. CDR3 sequence reads: CASWPGTARNTIYF. CDR3 DNA sequence: TGTGCCAGTTGGCCCGGGACAGCTAGAAACACCATATATTTT.

This sequence joins TRBV3-1 (or the pseudogene TRBV3-2) and TRBJ1-2; maybe TRBD1 (6 bases). The CDR3 contains 14 residues. Looked up from germline, CDR1 is LGHDT and CDR2 is YNNKEL (reference sequence). Trimming left V 2 bases short and J 0 bases short, with 7 bases between. DNA for the CDR3: TGTGCCAGCAGCCAATGGACAGCTAACTATGGCTACACCTTC. As protein: CASSQWTANYGYTF.

V is TRBV4-1 and J is TRBJ2-2; a weak D match, TRBD1 (5 bases). This CDR3 is built from 17 residues. CDR1 is MGHRA and CDR2 is YSYEKL in the germline V gene. Trimming stripped 4 bases from V and 0 bases from J, with 15 bases between. The CDR3 sequence: CASSRQGSPTNTGELFF. CDR3 DNA sequence: TGCGCCAGCAGCCGGCAGGGATCACCCACGAACACCGGGGAGCTGTTTTTT.

V and J are TRBV5-1 and TRBJ2-3; D might be TRBD1 (6 bases). The V and J ends lost 7 bases and 3 bases respectively, with 21 bases between them. This CDR3 is built from 16 residues. In germline, CDR1 is SGHRS, CDR2 YFSETQ. In DNA, the CDR3 is TGCGCCAGCGCTATGCCCTTGGGGGCAAGGACAGATACGCAGTATTTT. Translation gives CASAMPLGARTDTQYF. Using reference TRBV5-1 and TRBJ2-3 for the parts outside the CDR3, the full variable domain is KAGVTQTPRYLIKTRGQQVTLSCSPISGHRSVSWYQQTPGQGLQFLFEYFSETQRNKGNFPGRFSGRQFSNSRSEMNVSTLELGDSALYLCASAMPLGARTDTQYFGPGTRLTVL.

This clone was detected only once. The CDR3, as DNA: TGTGCCAGCAGCCAGACAGGGGATCTGAACACCGGGGAGCTGTTTTTT. It is translated as CASSQTGDLNTGELFF. The chain is built from TRBV5-6 and TRBJ2-2; 8 bases map to TRBD1. Germline CDR1 SGHDT, CDR2 YYEEEE. Losses at the gene ends were 4 bases for V and 1 base for J; bases not matched to a gene: 6. The CDR3 consists of 16 residues. Full variable domain (remainder filled in from reference TRBV5-6 and TRBJ2-2): DAGVTQSPTHLIKTRGQQVTLRCSPKSGHDTVSWYQQALGQGPQFIFQYYEEEERQRGNFPDRFSGHQFPNYSSELNVNALLLGDSALYLCASSQTGDLNTGELFFGEGSRLTVL.

The chain has TRBV6-5 and TRBJ1-3; no reliable D call. The CDR3 is 15 residues long. V was clipped by 10 bases and J by 0 bases, with 16 bases between them. CDR1 MNHEY and CDR2 SVGAGI come from the germline V gene. The CDR3, as DNA: TGTGCCATTTGGGGTCCCTCCAGCTCTGGAAACACCATATATTTT. This codes for CAIWGPSSSGNTIYF.

The chain couples TRBV3-1 (or the pseudogene TRBV3-2) to TRBJ2-2; no reliable D call. The CDR3 sequence is 11 residues long. Germline CDR1 reads LGHDT; CDR2 reads YNNKEL (reference sequence). V dropped 7 bases and J dropped 1 base, with 1 base sitting between them. The CDR3 loop reads CASKNTGELFF. CDR3 bases: TGTGCCAGCAAGAACACCGGGGAGCTGTTTTTT.

This clone was found once. The V call is TRBV5-1, the J call TRBJ1-2, with 7 bases lining up with TRBD1. The V gene's germline CDR1 is SGHRS and CDR2 YFSETQ. The CDR3 contains 15 residues. With 0 bases clipped from V and 8 bases from J, the junction kept 10 bases outside the gene matches. This chain's CDR3 is CASSLARGTTRGYTF. CDR3 DNA: TGCGCCAGCAGCTTGGCCAGGGGGACTACCAGGGGCTACACCTTC.